What follows are 25 T cell receptor beta chains derived from one specimen sequenced in a study of cytomegalovirus exposure and HLA in healthy donors. TCRdb's table, derived via immunoSEQ multiplex PCR, lists solely in-frame clones and lacks some. The data hold fewer than 200,000 clones, with 70% to 90% observed a single time. The source material was PBMCs. These receptor sequences come from a woman under 30 in good health and CMV-seronegative.

The CDR3 loop reads CASSPNGLSNTEAFF. For the CDR3, the DNA is TGTGCCAGCAGCCCCAACGGACTGAGCAACACTGAAGCTTTCTTT. The chain has TRBV5-4 and TRBJ1-1; D is undetermined. The CDR3 contains 15 residues. V lost 4 bases to trimming and J lost 2 bases, with 15 bases between them. Per germline, CDR1 SGHNT and CDR2 YYREEE (reference sequence). The whole variable domain, filled in from reference TRBV5-4 and TRBJ1-1, reads ETGVTQSPTHLIKTRGQQVTLRCSSQSGHNTVSWYQQALGQGPQFIFQYYREEENGRGNFPPRFSGLQFPNYSSELNVNALELDDSALYLCASSPNGLSNTEAFFGQGTRLTVV.

V and J are TRBV7-2 and TRBJ1-2, with a tentative D call TRBD1 (6 bases). Per germline, CDR1 SGHTA and CDR2 FQGNSA. This CDR3 comprises 16 residues. The V end was cut by 2 bases, the J end by 2 bases, with 15 bases between. CDR3 coding DNA: TGTGCCAGCAGCTTACCCCGGGGGGCACCCAACTATGGCTACACCTTC. It yields the protein CASSLPRGAPNYGYTF.

V usage is TRBV29-1 and J usage is TRBJ2-7, with 11 bases aligning to TRBD1. This CDR3 region has 14 residues. The V segment lost 7 bases and the J segment 6 bases; nucleotides outside the gene matches: 11. In germline, CDR1 is SQVTM, CDR2 ANQGSEA. As DNA, the CDR3 is TGCAGCGGAAAAGCCGGGACAGGGGGTGCCGAGCAGTACTTC. Translated, it gives CSGKAGTGGAEQYF.

The V call is TRBV7-9, the J call TRBJ1-2; D call uncertain. Deletions cut 5 bases from V and 4 bases from J, with 14 bases between. CDR1 and CDR2 from the germline V gene are SEHNR and FQNEAQ (reference sequence). The CDR3 is 14 residues long. The CDR3 DNA reads as TGTGCCAGCAGCCTTCGACCCCCTAGCTATGGCTACACCTTC. This codes for CASSLRPPSYGYTF.

The V and J genes are TRBV2 and TRBJ2-4, with 10 bases aligning to TRBD2. CDR3 length: 13 amino acids. Germline loops: CDR1 SNHLY, CDR2 FYNNEI. V lost 7 bases, J lost 5 bases, and 2 bases stayed unmatched. This chain's CDR3 is CASILAGENIQYF. The CDR3 region has the DNA TGTGCCAGCATCCTAGCGGGGGAAAACATTCAGTACTTC.

This chain joins TRBV14 and TRBJ2-3; D is possibly TRBD2 (6 bases). Trimming removed 0 bases at V and 0 bases at J, with 19 bases between. Germline CDR1 SGHDN, CDR2 FVKESK. The CDR3 sequence is 19 residues long. In DNA form, the CDR3 reads TGTGCCAGCAGCCAAGATCCCCTTGTGTTAGCGGCTAGCACAGATACGCAGTATTTT. Amino acid sequence: CASSQDPLVLAASTDTQYF.

This clone was counted a few times. The chain couples TRBV7-9 to TRBJ2-7, with 9 bases that match TRBD2. The CDR3 is 14 amino acids. The junction had 5 bases not matched to a gene; V was cut back by 2 bases and J by 6 bases. Germline V lookup: CDR1 SEHNR, CDR2 FQNEAQ (reference sequence). The CDR3 bases are TGTGCCAGCAGCTTATCGCTAGCGGGAACCGAGCAGTACTTC. Its protein is CASSLSLAGTEQYF.

The CDR3 spells CASSGGTPTQYF. CDR3 coding DNA: TGTGCCAGCAGCGGAGGGACTCCGACGCAGTATTTT. The gene calls are TRBV5-6 and TRBJ2-3, with a weak D call TRBD2 (6 bases). Germline lookup yields CDR1 SGHDT and CDR2 YYEEEE. The CDR3 is 12 residues long. V lost 4 bases to trimming and J lost 9 bases, with 12 bases between them.

The CDR3, as DNA: TGTGCCAGCCGGGACAACAACTATGGCTACACCTTC. As protein: CASRDNNYGYTF. V gene TRBV25-1 combines with J gene TRBJ1-2; possibly TRBD1 for D (6 bases). The CDR3 totals 12 residues. The V end lost 8 bases, the J end lost 2 bases, and 9 bases lay between the germline ends. CDR1 and CDR2 (germline): MGHDK, SYGVNS.

The CDR3 DNA reads TGCGCCAGCAGCCAAGACAGGGGAGCTAACTATGGCTACACCTTC. It yields the protein CASSQDRGANYGYTF. The V call is TRBV4-3, the J call TRBJ1-2; D perhaps matches TRBD1 (6 bases). The CDR3 has 15 residues. The germline CDR1 and CDR2 sequences are LGHNA and YSLEER. Trimming shortened V by 0 bases and J by 0 bases, and 8 bases separated the two germline ends.

Written as DNA, the CDR3 is TGTGCCAGCGTCCAGGTATGGAATTCACCCCTCCACTTT. Translation: CASVQVWNSPLHF. The chain combines TRBV6-1 with TRBJ1-6; D call uncertain. In germline, CDR1 is MNHNS, CDR2 SASEGT. The CDR3 is 13 residues long. V gave up 8 bases and J gave up 7 bases, with 12 bases separating them.

The V call is TRBV2, the J call TRBJ2-4; no clear D gene. The V gene lost 8 bases and the J gene lost 2 bases, with 10 bases spanning the gap. This CDR3 contains 13 residues. Germline V lookup: CDR1 SNHLY, CDR2 FYNNEI. CDR3 protein: CASSVQSKNIQYF. CDR3 nucleotides: TGTGCCAGCTCGGTCCAATCCAAAAACATTCAGTACTTC. Full variable domain (missing parts from reference TRBV2 and TRBJ2-4): EPEVTQTPSHQVTQMGQEVILRCVPISNHLYFYWYRQILGQKVEFLVSFYNNEISEKSEIFDDQFSVERPDGSNFTLKIRSTKLEDSAMYFCASSVQSKNIQYFGAGTRLSVL.

A word on this clone: Because the CDR3's place on the DNA is in doubt, the DNA is left out and the CDR3 is given as listed by TCRdb. The chain carries TRBV27 and TRBJ1-5; the table names TRBD1, a call not compared with the DNA. CDR1 is MNHEY and CDR2 is SMNVEV in the germline V gene (reference sequence). The CDR3 is 17 amino acids long, termini counted. This chain's CDR3 is CASSRFGPGGFNQPQHF.

V usage is TRBV29-1 and J usage is TRBJ2-2; 7 nucleotides line up with TRBD2. The CDR3 loop spans 12 amino acids. CDR1 and CDR2 from the germline V gene are SQVTM and ANQGSEA. With 5 bases clipped from V and 5 bases from J, the junction kept 2 bases outside the gene matches. The CDR3 nucleotides are TGCAGCGTTTGGGGGGGAACCGGGGAGCTGTTTTTT. Its protein product is CSVWGGTGELFF.

This chain connects TRBV6-1 to TRBJ1-5; D is perhaps TRBD1 (5 bases). CDR3 length equals 15 residues. V lost 6 bases and J lost 1, with 13 bases in between. The germline gives CDR1 MNHNS, CDR2 SASEGT. As DNA, the CDR3 is TGTGCCAGCAGGGGGGGGACGAGGAGCAATCAGCCCCAGCATTTT. Translation: CASRGGTRSNQPQHF.

V and J are TRBV7-9 and TRBJ2-1, with D possibly TRBD2 on 6 matching bases. The CDR3 consists of 13 residues. Germline CDR1 reads SEHNR; CDR2 reads FQNEAQ (reference sequence). V was pared by 5 bases and J by 8 bases, with 13 bases between. The CDR3 DNA sequence: TGTGCCAGCAGCCCACTAGCCGCGGATGAGCAGTTCTTC. This sequence encodes CASSPLAADEQFF.

In DNA, the CDR3 is TGTGCCAGCAGCTTGGGACTAGAAGCCCCCGAGCAGTACTTC. Translated: CASSLGLEAPEQYF. This chain links TRBV5-4 with TRBJ2-7; D possibly corresponds to TRBD2 (6 bases). The germline gives CDR1 SGHNT, CDR2 YYREEE (reference sequence). The CDR3 sequence is 14 residues long. The V end was cut by 0 bases, the J end by 6 bases, with 13 bases between.

CDR3 region: CASSFGIGANTEAFF. CDR3 in DNA: TGTGCCAGCAGCTTCGGTATAGGGGCCAACACTGAAGCTTTCTTT. The chain combines TRBV6-5 with TRBJ1-1; a possible D gene is TRBD1 (5 bases). The germline V gene encodes CDR1 MNHEY and CDR2 SVGAGI. V was shortened by 6 bases and J by 2 bases, with 16 bases between the two germline ends. The CDR3 totals 15 residues.

This clone was picked up a small number of times. The V and J genes are TRBV5-5 and TRBJ2-7; possible D gene TRBD2, 6 bases. From germline, CDR1 is SGHKS and CDR2 YYEKEE (reference sequence). CDR3 size: 14 residues. V lost 2 bases to trimming and J lost 3 bases, with 12 bases between them. The CDR3 protein is CASSFLQEGYEQYF. The CDR3 DNA sequence: TGTGCCAGCAGCTTTCTTCAGGAGGGCTACGAGCAGTACTTC.

For the CDR3, the DNA is TGTGCCAGCAGCCCCCGGGACAGGGAAATAGTCGGGGAGCTGTTTTTT. Translation: CASSPRDREIVGELFF. V gene TRBV7-9 combines with J gene TRBJ2-2, with 9 positions matching TRBD1. The V segment lost 5 bases and the J segment 7 bases; nucleotides outside the gene matches: 11. CDR1 and CDR2 (germline): SEHNR, FQNEAQ (reference sequence). This CDR3 spans 16 amino acids.

The chain is built from TRBV4-3 and TRBJ2-5; 8 bases match TRBD1. V shed 2 bases, J shed 2 bases, and the junction held 4 bases outside the gene matches. CDR1 is LGHNA and CDR2 is YSLEER in the germline V gene. This CDR3 is built from 15 residues. In DNA, the CDR3 is TGCGCCAGCAGCCAAAATGGACAGGGTCAAGAGACCCAGTACTTC. Protein sequence: CASSQNGQGQETQYF.

The chain combines TRBV6-5 with TRBJ2-5; a weak D match, TRBD1 (5 bases). Germline V gene sequence: CDR1 MNHEY, CDR2 SVGAGI. The CDR3 runs to 15 residues. Trimming left V 0 bases short and J 2 bases short, with 10 bases between. DNA of the CDR3: TGTGCCAGCAGTTACTCTCGCGACAGACAAGAGACCCAGTACTTC. It specifies CASSYSRDRQETQYF.

This sequence joins TRBV5-1 and TRBJ1-2, with 7 bases identical to TRBD1. The CDR3 length is 15 residues. The junction had 11 bases not matched to a gene; V was cut back by 1 base and J by 8 bases. Germline V gene lookup returns CDR1 SGHRS and CDR2 YFSETQ. The DNA for the CDR3 is TGCGCCAGCAGCTTGAGCCCCGGGACAGCAAACGGCTACACCTTC. Translated, it gives CASSLSPGTANGYTF.

This clone was detected once. The genes are TRBV7-2 and TRBJ2-7, with TRBD2 matching over 8 bases. The germline CDR1 and CDR2 sequences are SGHTA and FQGNSA. J lost 2 bases, V lost 3 bases, and 0 bases had no gene match. The CDR3 is 13 residues long. CDR3 nucleotides: TGTGCCAGCAGCTTTAGCGGGACCTACGAGCAGTACTTC. This codes for CASSFSGTYEQYF.

The V gene is TRBV4-1, the J gene TRBJ2-3, with TRBD2 identical over 8 bases. Trimming took 1 base from V and 3 from J; bases not matched to a gene: 6. Germline CDR1 and CDR2: MGHRA and YSYEKL. This CDR3 comprises 16 residues. DNA for the CDR3: TGCGCCAGCAGCCAAGCAAGCGGGGGAGGAACAGATACGCAGTATTTT. The encoded protein is CASSQASGGGTDTQYF.